This T cell receptor beta chain was observed in a study of chemoradiotherapy in HPV16-positive cancers. Study-wide results and limits: HPV-responsive T-cell expansion during chemoradiotherapy was linked to improved recurrence-free survival in HPV16-positive patients.

Between the trimmed V and J ends, which lost 8 bases and 5 bases, there was a span of 10 bases. CDR3 length: 12 amino acids. Germline assignment: CDR1 MNHNS and CDR2 SASEGT. Regarding this clone: Its antigen is currently unknown.

Sequencing was performed with immunoSEQ multiplex PCR; in TCRdb, only in-frame clones are kept and a portion is missing. The sample carries 30,000 to 40,000 clones, 80% to 90% recorded once. This chain uses TRBV6-1 with TRBJ2-4; weak D call: TRBD1 (6 bases). Sequencing used blood, obtained from a patient who underwent chemoradiotherapy. This sequence originates from a human donor with HPV-associated anogenital cancer. Written as DNA, the CDR3 is TGTGCCAGCCGACAGGCGGAAAACATTCAGTACTTC. This sequence encodes CASRQAENIQYF.